This T cell receptor (beta chain) was sequenced in a study of blood T cells in healthy people across ages. The CDR3 has 15 amino acids. Trimming took 5 bases from V and 6 from J, leaving 17 bases between them. Germline loops: CDR1 SGHVS, CDR2 FQNEAQ. The authors ran a second PCR of 7 to 11 cycles using a sample-barcoded 5' primer and a J-beta primer mix. One entry per CDR3 protein results from TCRdb running MiXCR on the 5' RACE reads. The sample has approximately 850,000 distinct CDR3 sequences; under 45% are singletons. The chain carries TRBV7-8 and TRBJ2-1; D possibly uses TRBD1 or TRBD2 (5 bases each). The sample taken for sequencing was blood. The receptor was derived from a man in his sixties in good health. The CDR3 DNA is TGTGCCAGCAGCGTAACGGGGACCACCTTCAATGAGCAGTTCTTC. It yields the protein CASSVTGTTFNEQFF.